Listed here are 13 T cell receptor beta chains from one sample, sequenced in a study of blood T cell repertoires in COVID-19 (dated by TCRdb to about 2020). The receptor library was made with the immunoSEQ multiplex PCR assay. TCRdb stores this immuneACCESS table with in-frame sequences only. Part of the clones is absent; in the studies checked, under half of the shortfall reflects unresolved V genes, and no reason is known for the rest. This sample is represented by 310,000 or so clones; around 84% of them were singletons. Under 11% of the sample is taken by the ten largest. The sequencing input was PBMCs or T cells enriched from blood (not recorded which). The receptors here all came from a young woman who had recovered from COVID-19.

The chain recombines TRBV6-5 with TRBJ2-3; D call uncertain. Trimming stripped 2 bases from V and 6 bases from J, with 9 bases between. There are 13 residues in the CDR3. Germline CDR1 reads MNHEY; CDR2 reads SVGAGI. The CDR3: CASSYNQADTQYF. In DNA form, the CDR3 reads TGTGCCAGCAGTTACAACCAAGCGGATACGCAGTATTTT.

The DNA of the CDR3 is TGTGCCAGCAGTTTACCGGGACAGGGGGCAGCTAATGAAAAACTGTTTTTT. As protein: CASSLPGQGAANEKLFF. This rearrangement joins TRBV28 to TRBJ1-4; 12 bases match TRBD1. With 2 bases clipped from V and 3 bases from J, the junction kept 4 bases outside the gene matches. The CDR3 spans 17 residues. Germline V gene sequence: CDR1 MDHEN, CDR2 SYDVKM.

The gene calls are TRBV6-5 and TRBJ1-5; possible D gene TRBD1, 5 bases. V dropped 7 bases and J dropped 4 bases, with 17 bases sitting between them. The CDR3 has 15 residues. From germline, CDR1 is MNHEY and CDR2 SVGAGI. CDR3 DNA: TGTGCCAGCACATGGGCAAAAGGGGTTAATCAGCCCCAGCATTTT. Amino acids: CASTWAKGVNQPQHF.

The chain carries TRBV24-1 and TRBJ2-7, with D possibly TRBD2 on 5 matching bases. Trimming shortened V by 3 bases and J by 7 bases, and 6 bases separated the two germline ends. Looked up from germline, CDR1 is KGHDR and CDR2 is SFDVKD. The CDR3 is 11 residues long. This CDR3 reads CATSDREEQYF. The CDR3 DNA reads TGTGCCACCAGTGATAGGGAGGAGCAGTACTTC.

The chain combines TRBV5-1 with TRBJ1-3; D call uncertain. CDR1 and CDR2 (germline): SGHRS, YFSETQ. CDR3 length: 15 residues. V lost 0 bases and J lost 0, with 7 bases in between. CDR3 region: CASSLGATSGNTIYF. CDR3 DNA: TGCGCCAGCAGCTTGGGAGCCACCTCTGGAAACACCATATATTTT. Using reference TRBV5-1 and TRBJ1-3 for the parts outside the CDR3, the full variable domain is KAGVTQTPRYLIKTRGQQVTLSCSPISGHRSVSWYQQTPGQGLQFLFEYFSETQRNKGNFPGRFSGRQFSNSRSEMNVSTLELGDSALYLCASSLGATSGNTIYFGEGSWLTVV.

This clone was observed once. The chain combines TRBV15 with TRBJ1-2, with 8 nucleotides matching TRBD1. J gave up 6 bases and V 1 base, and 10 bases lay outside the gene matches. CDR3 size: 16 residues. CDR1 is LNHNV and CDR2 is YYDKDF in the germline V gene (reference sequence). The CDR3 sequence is CATSRGTTGVDHGYTF. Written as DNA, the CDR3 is TGTGCCACCAGCAGAGGTACGACAGGGGTTGACCATGGCTACACCTTC.

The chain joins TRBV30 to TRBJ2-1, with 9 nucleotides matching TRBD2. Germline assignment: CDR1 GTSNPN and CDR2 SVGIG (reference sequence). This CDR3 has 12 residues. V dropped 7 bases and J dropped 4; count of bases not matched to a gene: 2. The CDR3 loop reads CASLAGYNEQFF. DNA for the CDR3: TGTGCCTCCCTAGCGGGGTACAATGAGCAGTTCTTC.

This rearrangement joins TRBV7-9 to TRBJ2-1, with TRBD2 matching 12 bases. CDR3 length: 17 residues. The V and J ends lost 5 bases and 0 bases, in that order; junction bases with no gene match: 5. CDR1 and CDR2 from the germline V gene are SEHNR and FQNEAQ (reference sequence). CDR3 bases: TGTGCCAGCAGCCCTACTAGCGGGAGGAGCTCCTACAATGAGCAGTTCTTC. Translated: CASSPTSGRSSYNEQFF.

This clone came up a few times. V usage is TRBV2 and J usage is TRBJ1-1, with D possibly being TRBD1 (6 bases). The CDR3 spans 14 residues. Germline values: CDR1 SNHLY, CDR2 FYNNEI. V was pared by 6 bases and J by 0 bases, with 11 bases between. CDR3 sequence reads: CASRPRGMNTEAFF. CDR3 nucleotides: TGTGCCAGCAGGCCCAGGGGCATGAACACTGAAGCTTTCTTT.

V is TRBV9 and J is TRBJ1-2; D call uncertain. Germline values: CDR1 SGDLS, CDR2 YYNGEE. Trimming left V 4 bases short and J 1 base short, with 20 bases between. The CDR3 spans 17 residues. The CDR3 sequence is CASSPRSRRDFNYGYTF. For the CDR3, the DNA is TGTGCCAGCAGCCCTCGTAGCAGGAGGGATTTTAACTATGGCTACACCTTC.

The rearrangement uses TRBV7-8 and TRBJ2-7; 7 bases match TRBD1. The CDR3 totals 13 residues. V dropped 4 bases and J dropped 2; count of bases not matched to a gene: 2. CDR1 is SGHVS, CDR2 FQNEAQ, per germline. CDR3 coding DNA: TGTGCCAGCAGCTCGGGACAGACCTACGAGCAGTACTTC. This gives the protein CASSSGQTYEQYF.

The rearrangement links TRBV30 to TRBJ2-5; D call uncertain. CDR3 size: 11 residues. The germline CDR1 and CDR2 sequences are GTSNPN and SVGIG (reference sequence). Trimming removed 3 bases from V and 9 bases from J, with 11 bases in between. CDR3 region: CAWRRSWAQYF. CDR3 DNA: TGTGCCTGGAGGCGGAGTTGGGCCCAGTACTTC.

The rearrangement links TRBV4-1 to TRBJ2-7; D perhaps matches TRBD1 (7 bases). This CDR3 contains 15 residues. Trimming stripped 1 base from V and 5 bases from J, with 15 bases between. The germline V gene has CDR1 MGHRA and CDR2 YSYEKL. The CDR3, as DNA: TGCGCCAGCAGCCAAGCCGGCAGGGGGGCCAACGAGCAGTACTTC. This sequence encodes CASSQAGRGANEQYF.